These 17 T cell receptor beta chains share one sample of origin, sequenced in a study of response to subunit inactivated influenza vaccine (dated by TCRdb to 2016 to 2019). Library method: RT-PCR. Instrument on record: Illumina HiSeq 2500. TCRdb reprocessed the public reads (quality trimming at Q25 with fastp, clone calling with MiXCR) and kept in-frame beta chains. Each entry merges the rows of one CDR3 protein and shows their most common DNA and genes. The sample records hundreds of thousands of distinct CDR3 sequences, more than 11% of which are singletons. Jointly, the top ten make up 5.5% to 7% of the sample. The source material was PBMCs from blood, sampled roughly 15 days before vaccination. The receptors were gathered from a man over 45 who received an inactivated influenza vaccine. Donor details come from another sample of the same person, matched by shared clones.

With respect to this clonotype: Possible read error: a much larger clone is one base away. This chain joins TRBV6-1 and TRBJ1-1, with a weak D call TRBD1 (6 bases). The germline V gene encodes CDR1 MNHNS and CDR2 SASEGT. Trimming removed 7 bases at V and 0 bases at J, with 15 bases between. The CDR3 has 15 residues. DNA of the CDR3: TGTGCCAGCACCGTGGAGACAGGAATGAACACTGAAGCTTTCTTT. This gives the protein CASTVETGMNTEAFF.

The sample holds a few counts of this clonotype. The chain is built from TRBV5-1 and TRBJ2-7, with 13 bases aligning to TRBD2. Trimming removed 0 bases from V and 1 base from J; junction bases left unmatched: 7. The CDR3 is 18 residues long. Germline lookup yields CDR1 SGHRS and CDR2 YFSETQ. DNA for the CDR3: TGCGCCAGCAGCTTGGGACAGGGGGGACTAGCGGGATCCTACGAGCAGTACTTC. It yields the protein CASSLGQGGLAGSYEQYF.

Remarks on this clonotype: One junction end does not reproduce the germline sequence, and a read error may be involved. The chain couples TRBV7-2 to TRBJ2-2; D ambiguous. From germline, CDR1 is SGHTA and CDR2 FQGNSA. This CDR3 comprises 13 residues. The CDR3 DNA reads TGTGCCAGCAGCTTGACGAACTCCGGGGAGCTGTTTTTT. This sequence encodes CASSLTNSGELFF.

The rearrangement links TRBV29-1 to TRBJ2-3; D is unresolved. Trimming took off 1 base at V and 1 base at J, with 9 bases between the two ends. This CDR3 is 14 amino acids long. Germline CDR1 reads SQVTM; CDR2 reads ANQGSEA. This chain's CDR3 is CSVEGPGGTDTQYF. For the CDR3, the DNA is TGCAGCGTTGAAGGACCAGGTGGCACAGATACGCAGTATTTT.

This clonotype came up many times. This chain joins TRBV7-2 and TRBJ2-1, with D tentatively TRBD1 (6 bases). Germline V gene sequence: CDR1 SGHTA, CDR2 FQGNSA. The V and J ends lost 5 bases and 4 bases respectively, with 15 bases between them. The CDR3 spans 15 residues. In DNA form, the CDR3 reads TGTGCCAGCAGCCCGACGGCAGGGGAATACAATGAGCAGTTCTTC. It is translated as CASSPTAGEYNEQFF.

The chain recombines TRBV18 with TRBJ2-5; D unclear. Trimming left V 3 bases short and J 6 bases short, with 8 bases between. The CDR3 sequence is 12 residues long. CDR1 is KGHSH and CDR2 is LQKENI in the germline V gene. The CDR3 spells CASSPRVKTQYF. The CDR3 nucleotides are TGTGCCAGCTCACCTAGGGTAAAGACCCAGTACTTC.

The chain has TRBV29-1 and TRBJ1-1; 9 bases agree with TRBD1. The germline V gene encodes CDR1 SQVTM and CDR2 ANQGSEA. The CDR3 is 15 residues long. V trimming: 4 bases; J trimming: 0 bases; junction bases outside the gene matches: 6. The CDR3 sequence is CSVGYRGLVNTEAFF. The CDR3 DNA is TGCAGCGTTGGCTACAGGGGGCTGGTGAACACTGAAGCTTTCTTT.

The CDR3 is CASSQVWTGSNEQFF. The CDR3 DNA is TGCGCCAGCAGCCAAGTGTGGACAGGGTCCAATGAGCAGTTCTTC. The chain employs TRBV4-3 and TRBJ2-1; TRBD1 matches at 8 bases. From germline, CDR1 is LGHNA and CDR2 YSLEER. The junction had 5 bases not matched to a gene; V was cut back by 1 base and J by 6 bases. The CDR3 has 15 residues.

This clonotype appeared a few times. The J gene is TRBJ2-7, the V gene TRBV29-1, with 9 bases lining up with TRBD2. CDR1 SQVTM and CDR2 ANQGSEA come from the germline V gene. The CDR3 sequence is 16 residues long. After removal of 4 bases from V and 2 bases from J, the junction contained 12 bases not matched to a gene. CDR3 DNA sequence: TGCAGCGTTGGCCCCGTCAGCGGGGGGACCCCCTACGAGCAGTACTTC. The encoded protein is CSVGPVSGGTPYEQYF.

This chain links TRBV28 with TRBJ2-4; D possibly corresponds to TRBD2 (5 bases). The CDR3 consists of 15 residues. Trimming stripped 5 bases from V and 10 bases from J, with 21 bases between. CDR1 and CDR2 from the germline V gene are MDHEN and SYDVKM. DNA for the CDR3: TGTGCCAGCAGTACACGACTACTCTACGAGAGTATTCAGTACTTC. Residues: CASSTRLLYESIQYF.

The table lists this clonotype with a few counts. The chain joins TRBV5-1 to TRBJ1-6; the D gene is possibly TRBD1 (5 bases). V was trimmed by 4 bases and J by 10 bases, leaving 21 bases between them. Germline CDR1 reads SGHRS; CDR2 reads YFSETQ. The CDR3 length is 16 residues. CDR3 region: CASSLELQEMGSPLHF. CDR3 DNA sequence: TGCGCCAGCAGCCTAGAATTACAGGAGATGGGATCACCCCTCCACTTT.

This clonotype was counted only a few times. The chain employs TRBV6-2 or TRBV6-3 and TRBJ1-5; 9 positions agree with TRBD1. The CDR3 has 17 residues. The ends lost 5 bases at V and 4 bases at J; junction bases unmatched: 12. From germline, CDR1 is MNHEY and CDR2 SVGEGT. The CDR3 spells CASSLQPFGTGNQPQHF. Here the CDR3 DNA reads TGTGCCAGCAGTCTTCAACCCTTTGGGACAGGGAATCAGCCCCAGCATTTT.

This clonotype was counted only a few times. The chain carries TRBV28 and TRBJ2-1; TRBD2 matches at 8 bases. CDR3 length equals 14 residues. Trimming took 8 bases from V and 10 from J; bases not matched to a gene: 13. Per germline, CDR1 MDHEN and CDR2 SYDVKM. The CDR3 sequence is CASEPGTSIQEQFF. CDR3 nucleotide sequence: TGTGCCAGCGAACCCGGGACTAGTATCCAAGAGCAGTTCTTC.

This clonotype has at least ten counts. V and J are TRBV20-1 and TRBJ2-7; possibly TRBD1 for D (6 bases). The CDR3 covers 12 residues. Germline lookup yields CDR1 DFQATT and CDR2 SNEGSKA (reference sequence). Trimming removed 3 bases from V and 3 bases from J, with 9 bases in between. The CDR3 region is CSASLDSYEQYF. CDR3 DNA: TGCAGTGCTAGCTTGGACAGCTACGAGCAGTACTTC.

The sample holds a few counts of this clonotype. CDR3: CASSGQGVFYEQYF. The CDR3 nucleotides are TGTGCCAGCAGTGGACAGGGTGTGTTCTACGAGCAGTACTTC. The gene calls are TRBV6-1 and TRBJ2-7; TRBD1 matches at 7 bases. Germline V gene sequence: CDR1 MNHNS, CDR2 SASEGT. The CDR3 has 14 amino acids. V was pared by 4 bases and J by 3 bases, with 6 bases of the junction left unmatched.

The genes are TRBV7-2 and TRBJ2-7; no definite D call. Looked up from germline, CDR1 is SGHTA and CDR2 is FQGNSA. The CDR3 length is 15 residues. The V end was cut by 1 base, the J end by 2 bases, with 12 bases between. In DNA form, the CDR3 reads TGTGCCAGCAGCTTAGAGGGCCGTGGGGCCTACGAGCAGTACTTC. This codes for CASSLEGRGAYEQYF.

This clonotype was seen more than once but under ten times. The V gene is TRBV20-1, the J gene TRBJ2-4; D ambiguous. The CDR3 extends over 14 amino acids. The ends were cut back, 0 bases at V and 0 bases at J, with 6 bases in the middle. CDR1 is DFQATT, CDR2 SNEGSKA, per germline (reference sequence). CDR3 nucleotide sequence: TGCAGTGCTAGAGATTTCCTAGCCAAAAACATTCAGTACTTC. Translated: CSARDFLAKNIQYF.